A selection of T cell receptor beta chains follows, all from one sample in a study of OX40 agonist ivuxolimab in advanced cancers. Generated by immunoSEQ multiplex PCR, the TCRdb table keeps only in-frame clones and is missing some. Of 45,000 to 50,000 clones detected, 75% to 85% appear once; the ten largest clones hold under 2%. The sample was CD4+ or CD8+ T cells sorted from blood, taken in a trial of the OX40 agonist ivuxolimab. These receptors all stem from an adult with an advanced solid tumor such as melanoma, head and neck, liver or kidney cancer. CDR3s include the opening cysteine and the closing phenylalanine or tryptophan. The order of the fields is J gene, clone size, D gene, V gene, CDR3 DNA, CDR3 protein. D genes are given only for firm matches. Clone size is shown for a subset of rows, as once, few, many or a class of expanded clone.

>TRBJ1-3|NA|NA|TRBV11-3
TGTGCCAGCAGCAGTTCAGGAGACTCTGGAAACACCATATATTTT
CASSSSGDSGNTIYF
>TRBJ2-7|NA|NA|TRBV4-2
TGTGCCAGCAGCCAAGTAAGTGGGGACCTGACCGAGCAGTACTTC
CASSQVSGDLTEQYF
>TRBJ1-1|NA|NA|TRBV27
TGTGCCAGCGGGGCGCAAATGAACACTGAAGCTTTCTTT
CASGAQMNTEAFF
>TRBJ2-3|NA|NA|TRBV14
TGTGCCAGCAGCCAAGTACGAGGGGCGATGGCAGATACGCAGTATTTT
CASSQVRGAMADTQYF
>TRBJ1-3|NA|NA|TRBV2
TGTGCCAGCCGAGGGATTATCTCTGGAAACACCATATATTTT
CASRGIISGNTIYF
>TRBJ2-1|NA|NA|TRBV25-1
TGTGCCAGCAGTCGTCGGGGGTACAATGAGCAGTTCTTC
CASSRRGYNEQFF
>TRBJ1-1|NA|NA|TRBV7-2
TGTGCCAGCAGCTTAGAGAGACAGGAAGCTTTCTTT
CASSLERQEAFF
>TRBJ1-2|NA|NA|TRBV15
TGTGCCACCAGAACAACGGCTAACTATGGCTACACCTTC
CATRTTANYGYTF
>TRBJ2-7|NA|TRBD2|TRBV5-1
TGCGCCAGCAGCTTTAGCGGGAGGGTCTTAGGAGAGCAGTACTTC
CASSFSGRVLGEQYF
>TRBJ2-5|NA|TRBD1|TRBV11-2
TGTGCCAGCAGCTATCGGACAGGGGGAAAAGAGACCCAGTACTTC
CASSYRTGGKETQYF
>TRBJ2-2|NA|TRBD2|TRBV28
TGTGCCACTATACTAGCGGGGGGTAGGAACACCGGGGAGCTGTTTTTT
CATILAGGRNTGELFF
>TRBJ2-6|NA|TRBD1|TRBV7-3
TGTGCCAGCAGCGCGACAGGGCTCGGGGCCAACGTCCTGACTTTC
CASSATGLGANVLTF
>TRBJ2-7|NA|NA|TRBV5-6
TGTGCCAGCAGCTGGGGTCAGAGGATGTACGAGCAGTACTTC
CASSWGQRMYEQYF
>TRBJ1-4|few|TRBD1|TRBV13
TGTGCCAGCAGCAACCGGGACAGGAATGAAAAACTGTTTTTT
CASSNRDRNEKLFF
>TRBJ2-1|NA|NA|TRBV10-3
TGTGCCATCACCGGACAGCTAGGTTTATATGAGCAGTTCTTC
CAITGQLGLYEQFF
>TRBJ2-3|NA|NA|TRBV10-1
TGCGCCAGCAGTCCTAGCCTCGGTCGGGTTACGCAGTATTTT
CASSPSLGRVTQYF
>TRBJ1-1|once|NA|TRBV5-6
TGTGCCAGCAGTAGAGGGGGAAGCACTGAAGCTTTCTTT
CASSRGGSTEAFF
>TRBJ2-5|NA|TRBD1|TRBV7-3
TGTGCCAGCAGCCCGGACAGGGCGTACCAAGAGACCCAGTACTTC
CASSPDRAYQETQYF
>TRBJ1-5|NA|NA|TRBV4-3
TGCGCCAGCAGCCAAGATGGGTCTCAGCCCCAGCATTTT
CASSQDGSQPQHF
>TRBJ2-1|NA|TRBD2|TRBV23-1
TGCGCCAGCAGTCAATGCCCGGGTATGGCGGGAGTATTTGGGCCCTACAATGAGCAGTTCTTC
CASSQCPGMAGVFGPYNEQFF
>TRBJ2-1|NA|NA|TRBV7-2
TGTGCCAGCAGCTTATTCGGCGGATCCTACAATGAGCAGTTCTTC
CASSLFGGSYNEQFF
>TRBJ2-2|NA|NA|TRBV14
TGTGCCAGCAGCCGACAGGTGGGGAACACCGGGGAGCTGTTTTTT
CASSRQVGNTGELFF
>TRBJ1-3|few|NA|TRBV10-2
TGCGCCAGCAGTGCGGGGGGAACTGGAAACACCATATATTTT
CASSAGGTGNTIYF
>TRBJ2-5|few|TRBD2|TRBV5-1
TGCGCCAGCAGCTTGGGAGTGACTAGCGGAACGGAGACCCAGTACTTC
CASSLGVTSGTETQYF
>TRBJ2-3|NA|TRBD2|TRBV30
TGTGCCTGGAACAGCGGGGGCACAGATACGCAGTATTTT
CAWNSGGTDTQYF
>TRBJ2-1|NA|TRBD2|TRBV5-1
TGCGCCAGCAGCTTGGACGGACTAGCGGGGTACAATGAGCAGTTCTTC
CASSLDGLAGYNEQFF